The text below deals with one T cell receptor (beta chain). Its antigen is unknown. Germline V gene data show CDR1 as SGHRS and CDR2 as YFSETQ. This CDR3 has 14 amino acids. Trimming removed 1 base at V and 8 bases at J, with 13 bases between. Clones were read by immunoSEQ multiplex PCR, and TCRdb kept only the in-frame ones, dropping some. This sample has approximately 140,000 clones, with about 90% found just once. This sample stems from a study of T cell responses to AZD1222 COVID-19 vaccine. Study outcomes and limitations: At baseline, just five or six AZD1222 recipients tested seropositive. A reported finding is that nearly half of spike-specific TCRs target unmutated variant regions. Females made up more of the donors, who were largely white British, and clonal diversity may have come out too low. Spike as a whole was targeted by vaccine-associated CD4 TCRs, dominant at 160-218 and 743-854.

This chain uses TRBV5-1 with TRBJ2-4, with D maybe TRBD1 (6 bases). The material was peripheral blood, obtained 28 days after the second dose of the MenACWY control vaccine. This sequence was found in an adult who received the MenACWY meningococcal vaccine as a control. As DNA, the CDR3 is TGCGCCAGCAGCTTGAGCAGGGGCCAGGACATTCAGTACTTC. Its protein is CASSLSRGQDIQYF.